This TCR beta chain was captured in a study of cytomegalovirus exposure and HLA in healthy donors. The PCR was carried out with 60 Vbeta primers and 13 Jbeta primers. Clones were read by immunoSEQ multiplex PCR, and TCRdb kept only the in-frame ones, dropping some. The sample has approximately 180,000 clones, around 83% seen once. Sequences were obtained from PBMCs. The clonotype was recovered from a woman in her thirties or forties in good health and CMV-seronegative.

The chain's CDR3 is CASSPRTGPYEQYF. In nucleotides, the CDR3 is TGTGCCAGCAGTCCGAGGACAGGGCCCTACGAGCAGTACTTC. The chain is built from TRBV27 and TRBJ2-7; 8 positions match TRBD1. The CDR3 contains 14 residues. Germline V CDR1 and CDR2: MNHEY, SMNVEV (reference sequence). With 5 bases clipped from V and 2 bases from J, the junction kept 5 bases outside the gene matches.